The rows below give T cell receptor beta chains drawn from one sample of a study of T-cell memory formation after mild COVID-19. MiXCR, applied by TCRdb to the 5' RACE reads, yields one record per CDR3 protein. The repertoire holds hundreds of thousands of distinct CDR3 sequences, with roughly 20% as singletons. Sample: PBMCs or a T cell subset sorted from them (not recorded which). All receptors come from an adult woman who had mild COVID-19 (a few samples of this study predate the infection). Cell type and time point are not known. The CDR3 runs from the conserved cysteine through the conserved F or W. D genes are given only for firm matches. Size values are once, few and many counts, or a class for expanded clones, and some rows have none.

few	TRBV12-3/TRBV12-4	TRBD2	TRBJ2-2	19	TGTGCCAGCAGTTCATCCGGGACTAGCGGGAGAAGTGGAACCGGGGAGCTGTTTTTT	CASSSSGTSGRSGTGELFF
few	TRBV2	TRBD1	TRBJ2-7	14	TGTGCCACGGGGACAGGGCTAGACCTTTACGAGCAGTACTTC	CATGTGLDLYEQYF
NA	TRBV12-3/TRBV12-4	TRBD1	TRBJ1-1	12	TGTGCCAGCAGGCGGGACAGGGCGTTGGCTTTCTTT	CASRRDRALAFF
few	TRBV11-2	NA	TRBJ1-2	14	TGTGCCAGCAGCGCCCCGAGGAGAAACTATGGCTACACCTTC	CASSAPRRNYGYTF
few	TRBV5-1	TRBD1	TRBJ2-1	15	TGCGCCAGCAGCTTGGCCCGGACAGGGGGTGGTGAGCAGTTCTTC	CASSLARTGGGEQFF
NA	TRBV24-1	NA	TRBJ2-2	14	TGTGCCACCAAGGCACATCCCAACACCGGGGAGCTGTTTTTT	CATKAHPNTGELFF
NA	TRBV20-1	NA	TRBJ2-7	13	TGCAGTGCTAGAGCAGGGATTCGCTACGAGCAGTACTTC	CSARAGIRYEQYF
few	TRBV12-5	NA	TRBJ2-1	15	TGTGCTAGTGGTTTAGGACAACCCCTACCAAATGAGCAGTTCTTC	CASGLGQPLPNEQFF
NA	TRBV20-1	NA	TRBJ2-7	15	TGCAGTGCTAGAGATCCCACCAAGACTAGCTACGAGCAGTACTTC	CSARDPTKTSYEQYF
NA	TRBV29-1	NA	TRBJ2-1	13	TGCAGCTCTGGGACTGAATCCTACAATGAGCAGTTCTTC	CSSGTESYNEQFF
NA	TRBV5-1	NA	TRBJ1-5	14	TGCGCCAGCAGCCCCGGGCATTCCAATCAGCCCCAGCATTTT	CASSPGHSNQPQHF
NA	TRBV5-1	TRBD1	TRBJ1-6	15	TGCGCCAGCAGCTCGGACAGGGGGCCCGCGGCACCCCTCCACTTT	CASSSDRGPAAPLHF
NA	TRBV3-1	TRBD2	TRBJ2-3	16	TGTGCCAGCAGCCCCGGTTCTAGCGGGATGGCAGATACGCAGTATTTT	CASSPGSSGMADTQYF
NA	TRBV4-3	NA	TRBJ2-1	14	TGCGCCAGCAGCCAAGATCCTACCTACAATGAGCAGTTCTTC	CASSQDPTYNEQFF
few	TRBV11-3	NA	TRBJ1-2	13	TGTGCCAGCAGCCTATCCGTAAACCTCGGCAACACCTTC	CASSLSVNLGNTF
NA	TRBV25-1	NA	TRBJ2-7	15	TGTGCCAGCAGTGAACCCGGCGCCAGGGTCCACGAGCAGTACTTC	CASSEPGARVHEQYF
many	TRBV20-1	TRBD1	TRBJ1-1	16	TGCAGTGCTAGAGGGCCGGGCCAGGGGGTGAACACTGAAGCTTTCTTT	CSARGPGQGVNTEAFF
few	TRBV6-2/TRBV6-3	NA	TRBJ2-3	13	TGTGCCAGCAGTTCCAATGGGCCAGATACGCAGTATTTT	CASSSNGPDTQYF
NA	TRBV10-3	TRBD2	TRBJ2-7	15	TGTGCCATCAGTGAGATGGGGACTAGCGCCTACGAGCAGTACTTC	CAISEMGTSAYEQYF
few	TRBV3-1	NA	TRBJ1-2	13	TGTGCCAGCAGCCATGACAGGATCTATGGCTACACCTTC	CASSHDRIYGYTF
few	TRBV12-3/TRBV12-4	NA	TRBJ1-6	13	TGTGCCAGCAGTGGAGGGTTCTATTCACCCCTCCACTTT	CASSGGFYSPLHF
once	TRBV10-3	TRBD1	TRBJ1-2	14	TGTGCCATCAGTGAGTCGACAGGGGGCGCTGGCTACACCTTC	CAISESTGGAGYTF
few	TRBV5-1	NA	TRBJ1-2	15	TGCGCCAGCAGCTTGGAGGCAGGCCCGGCGAGTGGCTACACCTTC	CASSLEAGPASGYTF
many	TRBV29-1	TRBD2	TRBJ2-3	14	TGCAGCGTTGAAGTAGCGGGGGTGTCGAATACGCAGTATTTT	CSVEVAGVSNTQYF
few	TRBV3-1	NA	TRBJ2-5	12	TGTGCCAGCAGCCAAGATGAAAAGACCCAGTACTTC	CASSQDEKTQYF
NA	TRBV3-1	NA	TRBJ2-2	14	TGTGCCAGCAGCCAAGGGGGGGTCACCGGGGAGCTGTTTTTT	CASSQGGVTGELFF
NA	TRBV9	TRBD2	TRBJ2-1	15	TGTGCCAGCAGCGTACAGGCTAGCGGGAGTGATGAGCAGTTCTTC	CASSVQASGSDEQFF
few	TRBV5-1	NA	TRBJ2-7	15	TGCGCCAGCAGCCCTAGGGGCAGGGGGGATGACGAGCAGTACTTC	CASSPRGRGDDEQYF
NA	TRBV29-1	TRBD2	TRBJ2-7	16	TGCAGCGTCGTAGGAGCGGGAGCGGGAGGAAGTTACGAGCAGTACTTC	CSVVGAGAGGSYEQYF
few	TRBV10-3	TRBD2	TRBJ2-7	15	TGTGCCATCAGTGATCCGGGACTAGCGTCCTACGAGCAGTACTTC	CAISDPGLASYEQYF
NA	TRBV12-3/TRBV12-4	NA	TRBJ2-7	12	TGTGCCAGCACCTATCGGGCACGGGAGCAGTACTTC	CASTYRAREQYF
few	TRBV6-4	NA	TRBJ2-1	14	TGTGCCAGCAGTGTCGAGTTGGCCTACAATGAGCAGTTCTTC	CASSVELAYNEQFF